The clone carrying this T cell receptor beta chain was seen once. Its antigen remains unidentified. These data belong to a study of a mutant IDH1 vaccine in newly diagnosed glioma. Across the study: Previous treatment comprised radiotherapy, temozolomide, or both, mostly both. Study-level findings and limits: Pseudoprogression apparently lacked any relation to changes in top peripheral T cell clonotypes.

CDR3 length: 14 amino acids. Germline values: CDR1 SEHNR, CDR2 FQNEAQ (reference sequence). Trimming took off 3 bases at V and 12 bases at J, with 18 bases between the two ends. The data were produced by immunoSEQ multiplex PCR, yet TCRdb's version contains in-frame clones alone and is incomplete. This sample has over 55,000 clones, with around 83% found just once. Noted time point: baseline, week 1 (first vaccination visit). As for treatment: pre-vaccination baseline after standard-of-care therapy. The astrocytomas were IDH1-mutant, ATRX-negative, and WHO grade 3 or 4. The V and J genes are TRBV7-9 and TRBJ2-1, with a weak D call TRBD2 (5 bases). Sequences were derived from peripheral blood mononuclear cells (PBMCs), sampled from a glioma patient treated with radiotherapy, temozolomide or both. This clonotype was sampled from a woman younger than 35 with glioma. Some clones in this sample may be carry-over from other donors' samples. This chain's CDR3 is CASSLGALEDGQFF. In DNA form, the CDR3 reads TGTGCCAGCAGCTTGGGAGCCCTCGAAGATGGGCAGTTCTTC.